These 16 T cell receptor beta chains were all obtained from the same sample, sequenced in a study of T cells in Graves' hyperthyroidism and ophthalmopathy. What was amplified from RNA transcripts were TCR beta CDR3 regions. HTBI primers were used for first-round RT-PCR of the TCR CDR3. TCRdb reanalysed the multiplex PCR reads using MiXCR and keeps one entry per CDR3 protein. The table lists some 700,000 distinct CDR3 sequences, roughly 17% of them singletons. The source material was blood. These receptor sequences come from a middle-aged man with Graves' hyperthyroidism.

The chain couples TRBV27 to TRBJ1-1, with a weak D call TRBD1 (5 bases). Germline-derived CDR1 and CDR2 are MNHEY and SMNVEV (reference sequence). There are 15 residues in the CDR3. The V end lost 6 bases, the J end lost 2 bases, and 16 bases lay between the germline ends. This CDR3 is CASRVTDLLNTEAFF. CDR3 sequence (DNA): TGTGCCAGCAGGGTGACAGACCTATTAAACACTGAAGCTTTCTTT.

There are a few counts of this clonotype. The J gene is TRBJ1-1, the V gene TRBV7-9; D gene ambiguous. The germline V and J ends were trimmed by 1 base and 5 bases, with 8 bases remaining between them. This CDR3 has 13 residues. Germline CDR1 is SEHNR and CDR2 is FQNEAQ (reference sequence). CDR3 amino acids: CASSLDEQTEAFF. The CDR3 DNA reads as TGTGCCAGCAGCTTAGACGAGCAAACTGAAGCTTTCTTT. Combining the CDR3 with reference TRBV7-9 and TRBJ1-1 gives the whole variable domain DTGVSQNPRHKITKRGQNVTFRCDPISEHNRLYWYRQTLGQGPEFLTYFQNEAQLEKSRLLSDRFSAERPKGSFSTLEIQRTEQGDSAMYLCASSLDEQTEAFFGQGTRLTVV.

The J gene is TRBJ2-7, the V gene TRBV28; 11 positions match TRBD1. V gave up 7 bases and J gave up 3 bases; unmatched junction bases: 14. Germline V gives CDR1 MDHEN, CDR2 SYDVKM. The CDR3 runs to 17 residues. The CDR3 loop reads CASTLSGVGTGGYEQYF. The CDR3 DNA follows: TGTGCCAGCACATTATCCGGAGTGGGGACAGGGGGCTACGAGCAGTACTTC.

This clonotype has at least ten counts. The chain couples TRBV30 to TRBJ1-5; no clear D. Trimming stripped 0 bases from V and 7 bases from J, with 10 bases between. The CDR3 has 13 amino acids. Germline V gene data show CDR1 as GTSNPN and CDR2 as SVGIG (reference sequence). The CDR3 nucleotides are TGTGCCTGGAGTGTAACCGGGTACCAGCCCCAGCATTTT. The encoded protein is CAWSVTGYQPQHF.

This clonotype has ten or more counts. The chain uses TRBV19 and TRBJ1-5; D is possibly TRBD1 (5 bases). V lost 3 bases, J lost 1 base, and 16 bases lay in between. Germline V gene data show CDR1 as LNHDA and CDR2 as SQIVND (reference sequence). The CDR3 is 17 residues long. The CDR3 DNA reads as TGTGCCAGTAGTATTAGACCGCTGGGGGGAAGCAATCAGCCCCAGCATTTT. Amino acid sequence: CASSIRPLGGSNQPQHF.

This clonotype has ten or more counts. CDR3 sequence (DNA): TGCAGTGCTCATCCGGCCGGGACTAGCGGGCACACAGATACGCAGTATTTT. Protein: CSAHPAGTSGHTDTQYF. V usage is TRBV20-1 and J usage is TRBJ2-3; 12 bases fit TRBD2. Germline CDR1 and CDR2: DFQATT and SNEGSKA (reference sequence). This CDR3 contains 17 residues. V was pared by 5 bases and J by 2 bases, with 11 bases of the junction left unmatched.

The V gene is TRBV14, the J gene TRBJ2-7, with 9 nucleotides matching TRBD1. This CDR3 is 15 amino acids long. J gave up 4 bases and V 1 base, and 5 bases lay outside the gene matches. CDR1 is SGHDN and CDR2 is FVKESK in the germline V gene. CDR3 coding DNA: TGTGCCAGCAGCCAAGGACAGGGGGGTTTGTACGAGCAGTACTTC. This sequence encodes CASSQGQGGLYEQYF.

This clonotype was found many times. The gene calls are TRBV28 and TRBJ1-2, with 9 positions matching TRBD1. The germline CDR1 and CDR2 sequences are MDHEN and SYDVKM. The CDR3 runs to 16 residues. V dropped 4 bases and J dropped 1; count of bases not matched to a gene: 7. In DNA form, the CDR3 reads TGTGCCAGCAGTTCCCGGACAGGGGCGAATAACTATGGCTACACCTTC. This sequence encodes CASSSRTGANNYGYTF.

This clonotype was seen a single time. This chain connects TRBV5-1 to TRBJ1-1; a possible D gene is TRBD1 (6 bases). Trimming pared 9 bases from V and 6 bases from J, leaving 21 bases between. From germline, CDR1 is SGHRS and CDR2 YFSETQ. There are 14 residues in the CDR3. This CDR3 reads CATRAGALISEAFF. CDR3 coding DNA: TGCGCCACCAGGGCAGGGGCACTGATCTCTGAAGCTTTCTTT.

CDR3 in DNA: TGCGCCAGCAGCACCCACCCAGACAGCTACACTGAAGCTTTCTTT. As protein: CASSTHPDSYTEAFF. V usage is TRBV5-1 and J usage is TRBJ1-1; tentatively, D is TRBD1 (5 bases). The CDR3 has 15 residues. CDR1 and CDR2 (germline): SGHRS, YFSETQ. Trimming removed 4 bases at V and 3 bases at J, with 16 bases between.

This sequence joins TRBV6-2 or TRBV6-3 and TRBJ2-7, with TRBD2 identical over 9 bases. This CDR3 region has 15 residues. CDR1 and CDR2 from the germline V gene are MNHEY and SVGEGT. With 6 bases clipped from V and 4 bases from J, the junction kept 10 bases outside the gene matches. The CDR3 sequence is CASREPGTSLYEQYF. The CDR3 DNA reads as TGTGCCAGCAGGGAACCCGGGACTAGCCTTTACGAGCAGTACTTC.

This clonotype was found a few times. This sequence joins TRBV7-9 and TRBJ2-1; 8 nucleotides match TRBD2. The junction had 8 bases not matched to a gene; V was cut back by 1 base and J by 3 bases. The CDR3 contains 17 residues. Germline CDR1 reads SEHNR; CDR2 reads FQNEAQ (reference sequence). CDR3 bases: TGTGCCAGCAGCTTAGAGGACGGGAGGGCCGACTACAATGAGCAGTTCTTC. Translation gives CASSLEDGRADYNEQFF.

To note about this clonotype: A single base separates this from a much larger clone, so it may be a read error. The chain couples TRBV28 to TRBJ1-5; no reliable D call. CDR1 is MDHEN, CDR2 SYDVKM, per germline. The CDR3 is 14 amino acids. CDR3 in DNA: TGTGGCAGCAGTCGAAGACCTAGCAATCAGCCCCAGCATTTT. As protein: CGSSRRPSNQPQHF.

This clonotype was counted at least ten times. The J gene is TRBJ1-1, the V gene TRBV7-8; 7 bases line up with TRBD1. Germline V gene lookup returns CDR1 SGHVS and CDR2 FQNEAQ. CDR3 length equals 16 residues. Trimming cost V 3 bases and J 4 bases; bases outside gene matches: 11. This CDR3 reads CASSFYRGRGFTEAFF. CDR3 nucleotides: TGTGCCAGCAGCTTTTACAGGGGTCGAGGATTCACTGAAGCTTTCTTT.

The chain is built from TRBV30 and TRBJ2-3, with D unclear. The V and J ends lost 2 bases and 5 bases respectively, with 8 bases between them. Germline CDR1 and CDR2: GTSNPN and SVGIG (reference sequence). This CDR3 comprises 12 residues. The CDR3 DNA reads TGTGCCTGGAGTCCGTTGGGAGATACGCAGTATTTT. It codes for CAWSPLGDTQYF.

About this clonotype itself: The germline gene is not matched at one end of the junction; a read error may be the cause. V gene TRBV4-2 combines with J gene TRBJ2-3; the D is unclear. The germline CDR1 and CDR2 sequences are LGHNA and YNFKEQ. The length of the CDR3 is 14 residues. CDR3: CASSQERFTDTRYF. The CDR3 nucleotides are TGTGCCAGCAGCCAAGAGCGATTCACAGATACGCGGTATTTT.